What follows describes a single T cell receptor (beta chain). TCRdb re-analysed the 5' RACE reads in MiXCR, keeping a single row per CDR3 protein. This table has approximately 1.8 million distinct CDR3 sequences, under 35% appearing once. The sample originates from a study of identical twins. The CDR3 contains 14 residues. The V gene's germline CDR1 is MNHEY and CDR2 SVGEGT. The ends were cut back, 2 bases at V and 5 bases at J, with 11 bases in the middle. This receptor was obtained from a newborn girl in good health. The genes are TRBV6-2 or TRBV6-3 and TRBJ2-3; D is uncertain. Sequenced sample: cord blood. The CDR3 region has the DNA TGTGCCAGCAGTTACCCACTGCCCGAAGATACGCAGTATTTT. Translation: CASSYPLPEDTQYF.